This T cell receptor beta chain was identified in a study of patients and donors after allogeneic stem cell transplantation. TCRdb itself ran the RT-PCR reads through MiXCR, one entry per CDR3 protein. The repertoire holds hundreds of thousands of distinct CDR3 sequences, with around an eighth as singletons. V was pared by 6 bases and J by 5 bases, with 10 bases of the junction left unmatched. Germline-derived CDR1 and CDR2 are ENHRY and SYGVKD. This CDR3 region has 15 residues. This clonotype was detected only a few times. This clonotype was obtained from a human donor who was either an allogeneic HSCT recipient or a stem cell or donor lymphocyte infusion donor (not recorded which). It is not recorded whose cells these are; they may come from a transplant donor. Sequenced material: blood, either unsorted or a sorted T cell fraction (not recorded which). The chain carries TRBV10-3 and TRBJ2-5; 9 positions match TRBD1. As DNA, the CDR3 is TGTGCCATCAGCAAGGACAGGGGACCCTCGGAGACCCAGTACTTC. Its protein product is CAISKDRGPSETQYF.